This paragraph covers one TCR beta chain sequence. Trimming removed 0 bases at V and 4 bases at J, with 13 bases between. This CDR3 has 15 amino acids. From germline, CDR1 is SGHKS and CDR2 YYEKEE (reference sequence). As processed by the authors: Reference gene primer amplification gave nucleated cell count estimates. TCRdb's copy holds only in-frame clones and misses some; the assay was immunoSEQ multiplex PCR. The V and J calls and the clone size are those of that table, but D and trimming were determined from the DNA. The sample holds roughly 80,000 clones, under 85% seen once. The data originate from a study of blood T cell repertoires in COVID-19. The wider study: Donors in the United States, Italy and Spain gave samples during acute or convalescent COVID-19. Sources were T cells, B-cell-depleted T cells, or PBMCs; the material itself was cDNA or gDNA.

The genes are TRBV5-5 and TRBJ1-1; no definite D call. The origin of this receptor is a human donor in a cohort sampled during active COVID-19. Sequencing was performed on peripheral blood. The CDR3 nucleotides read TGTGCCAGCAGCTTGGTAGGGTCCGAGGGCACTGAAGCTTTCTTT. Its translation is CASSLVGSEGTEAFF. Combining the CDR3 with reference TRBV5-5 and TRBJ1-1 gives the whole variable domain DAGVTQSPTHLIKTRGQQVTLRCSPISGHKSVSWYQQVLGQGPQFIFQYYEKEERGRGNFPDRFSARQFPNYSSELNVNALLLGDSALYLCASSLVGSEGTEAFFGQGTRLTVV.